This TCR beta chain derives from a study of cytotoxic CD8 clonotypes in ibrutinib-treated CLL. On the study more broadly: Across the patients, some ten were relapsed/refractory, more than 14 treatment-naive and under 18 IGHV unmutated. With a range of 6 to 36, the median treatment time before response samples were taken was around 12 months. Mean productive templates were under 270,000; mean productive rearrangements were 94,082.

V was pared by 0 bases and J by 3 bases, with 12 bases between. Germline-derived CDR1 and CDR2 are MGHRA and YSYEKL. The CDR3 has 15 residues. Investigators sought sequencing depths of between 1 in 200,000 and 1 in 1 million T cells. Some clones are missing from TCRdb's copy, which holds only in-frame ones; the method was immunoSEQ multiplex PCR. This repertoire shows 50,000 or so clones, 50% to 65% found once; its top ten account for approximately 28%. This clone showed up just a few times. This sequence was found in a human donor with chronic lymphocytic leukemia. The gene calls are TRBV4-1 and TRBJ2-7, with D unclear. The specimen was PBMCs, collected after 24 months of ibrutinib treatment. Here the CDR3 DNA reads TGCGCCAGCAGCCAAGATGAAGCGTTCTACTACGAGCAGTACTTC. This gives the protein CASSQDEAFYYEQYF.